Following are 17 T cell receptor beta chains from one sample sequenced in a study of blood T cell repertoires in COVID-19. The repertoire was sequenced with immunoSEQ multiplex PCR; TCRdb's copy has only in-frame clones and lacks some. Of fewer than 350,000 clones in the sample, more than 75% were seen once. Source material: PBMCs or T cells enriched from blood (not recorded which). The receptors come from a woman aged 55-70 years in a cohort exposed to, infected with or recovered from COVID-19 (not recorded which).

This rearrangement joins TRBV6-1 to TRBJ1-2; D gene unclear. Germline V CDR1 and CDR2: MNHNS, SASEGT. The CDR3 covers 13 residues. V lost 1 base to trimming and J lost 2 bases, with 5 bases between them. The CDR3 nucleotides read TGTGCCAGCAGTGAAGTTGCGAACTATGGCTACACCTTC. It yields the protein CASSEVANYGYTF.

The CDR3 here is CASSSRGWTEAFF. The DNA of the CDR3 is TGTGCCAGCAGTTCCAGGGGGTGGACTGAAGCTTTCTTT. The V gene is TRBV6-5, the J gene TRBJ1-1; 7 nucleotides line up with TRBD1. The CDR3 is 13 amino acids. V dropped 4 bases and J dropped 5; count of bases not matched to a gene: 4. Germline V gives CDR1 MNHEY, CDR2 SVGAGI.

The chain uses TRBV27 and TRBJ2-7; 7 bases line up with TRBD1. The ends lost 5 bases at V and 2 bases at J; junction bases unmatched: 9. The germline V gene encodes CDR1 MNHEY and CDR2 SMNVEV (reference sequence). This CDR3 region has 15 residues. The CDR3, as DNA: TGTGCCAGCAGTCCAAGGGGACAGTCGCCCTACGAGCAGTACTTC. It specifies CASSPRGQSPYEQYF.

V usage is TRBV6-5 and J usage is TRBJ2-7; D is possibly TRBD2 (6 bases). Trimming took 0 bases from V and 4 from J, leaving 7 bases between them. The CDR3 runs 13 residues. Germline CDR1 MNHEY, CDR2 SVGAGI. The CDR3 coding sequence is TGTGCCAGCAGTTACTCGGAGGGATACGAGCAGTACTTC. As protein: CASSYSEGYEQYF.

In DNA, the CDR3 is TGCGCCAGCAGCACGACAGGGGTTGGGACTGAAGCTTTCTTT. Its protein product is CASSTTGVGTEAFF. The chain links TRBV5-1 to TRBJ1-1, with TRBD1 matching 8 bases. Germline lookup yields CDR1 SGHRS and CDR2 YFSETQ. The V segment lost 4 bases and the J segment 5 bases; nucleotides outside the gene matches: 7. This CDR3 has 14 residues. The whole variable domain, filled in from reference TRBV5-1 and TRBJ1-1, reads KAGVTQTPRYLIKTRGQQVTLSCSPISGHRSVSWYQQTPGQGLQFLFEYFSETQRNKGNFPGRFSGRQFSNSRSEMNVSTLELGDSALYLCASSTTGVGTEAFFGQGTRLTVV.

CDR3: CASSPVQGLSYNEQFF. The CDR3 nucleotides are TGTGCCAGCTCACCGGTACAGGGTCTTTCCTACAATGAGCAGTTCTTC. This chain links TRBV18 with TRBJ2-1, with a weak D call TRBD1 (6 bases). The germline CDR1 and CDR2 sequences are KGHSH and LQKENI. V dropped 3 bases and J dropped 1 base, with 13 bases sitting between them. This CDR3 comprises 16 residues.

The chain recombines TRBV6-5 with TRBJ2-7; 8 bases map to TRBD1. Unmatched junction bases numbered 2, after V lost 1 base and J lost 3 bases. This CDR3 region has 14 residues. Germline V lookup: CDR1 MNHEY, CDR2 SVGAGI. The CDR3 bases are TGTGCCAGCAGTTACTACGGACAGGGCTACGAGCAGTACTTC. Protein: CASSYYGQGYEQYF.

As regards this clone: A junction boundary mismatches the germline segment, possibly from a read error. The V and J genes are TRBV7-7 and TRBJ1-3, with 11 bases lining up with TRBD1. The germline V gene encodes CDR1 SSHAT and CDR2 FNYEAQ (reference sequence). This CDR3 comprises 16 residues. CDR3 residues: CASSLGRDRGGNTIYF. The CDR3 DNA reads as TGTGCTAGCAGCTTAGGTAGGGACAGGGGGGGAAACACCATATATTTT. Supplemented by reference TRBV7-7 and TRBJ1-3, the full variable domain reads GAGVSQSPRYKVTKRGQDVTLRCDPISSHATLYWYQQALGQGPEFLTYFNYEAQPDKSGLPSDRFSAERPEGSISTLTIQRTEQRDSAMYRCASSLGRDRGGNTIYFGEGSWLTVV.

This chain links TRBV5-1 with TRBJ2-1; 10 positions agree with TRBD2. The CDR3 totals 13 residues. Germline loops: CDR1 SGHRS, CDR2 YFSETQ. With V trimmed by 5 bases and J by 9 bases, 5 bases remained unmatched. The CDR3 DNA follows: TGCGCCAGCAGTCCTAGCGGGAGAGGTGAGCAGTTCTTC. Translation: CASSPSGRGEQFF.

CDR3 loop: CASSRSGSGPEQYF. Written as DNA, the CDR3 is TGTGCCAGCAGTCGTAGCGGGAGCGGTCCCGAGCAGTACTTC. The chain couples TRBV25-1 to TRBJ2-7; 9 nucleotides agree with TRBD2. Germline V gene sequence: CDR1 MGHDK, CDR2 SYGVNS. The CDR3 has 14 amino acids. Germline trimming cut 5 bases from V and 6 bases from J; bases unmatched to any gene: 8.

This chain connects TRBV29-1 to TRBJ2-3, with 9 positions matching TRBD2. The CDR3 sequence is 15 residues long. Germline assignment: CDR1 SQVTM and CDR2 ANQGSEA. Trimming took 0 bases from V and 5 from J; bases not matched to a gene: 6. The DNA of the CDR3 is TGCAGCGTTGAAGACTACACGCGGGAGGGAGATACGCAGTATTTT. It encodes CSVEDYTREGDTQYF.

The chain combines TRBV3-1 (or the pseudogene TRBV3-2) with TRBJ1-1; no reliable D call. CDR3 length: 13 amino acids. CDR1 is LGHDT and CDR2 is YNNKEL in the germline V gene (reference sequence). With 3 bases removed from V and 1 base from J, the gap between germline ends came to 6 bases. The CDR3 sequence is CASSQGRNTEAFF. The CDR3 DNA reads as TGTGCCAGCAGCCAGGGGAGGAACACTGAAGCTTTCTTT.

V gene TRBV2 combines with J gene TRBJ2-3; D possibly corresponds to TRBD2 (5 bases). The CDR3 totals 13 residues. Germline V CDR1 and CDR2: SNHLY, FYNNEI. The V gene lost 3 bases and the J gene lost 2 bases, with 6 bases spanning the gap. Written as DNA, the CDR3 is TGTGCCAGCAGTGATGACTACACAGATACGCAGTATTTT. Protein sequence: CASSDDYTDTQYF.

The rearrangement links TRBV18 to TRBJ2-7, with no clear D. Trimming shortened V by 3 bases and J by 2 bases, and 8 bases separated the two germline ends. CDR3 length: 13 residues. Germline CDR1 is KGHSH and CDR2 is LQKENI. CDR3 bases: TGTGCCAGCTCACCGCAGGCAACCTACGAGCAGTACTTC. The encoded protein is CASSPQATYEQYF. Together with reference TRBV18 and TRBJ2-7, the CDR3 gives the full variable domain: NAGVMQNPRHLVRRRGQEARLRCSPMKGHSHVYWYRQLPEEGLKFMVYLQKENIIDESGMPKERFSAEFPKEGPSILRIQQVVRGDSAAYFCASSPQATYEQYFGPGTRLTVT.

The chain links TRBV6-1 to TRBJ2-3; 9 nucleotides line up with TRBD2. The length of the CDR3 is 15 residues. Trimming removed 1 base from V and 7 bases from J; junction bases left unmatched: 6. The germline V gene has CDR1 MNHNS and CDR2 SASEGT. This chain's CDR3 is CASSEGPSGINTQYF. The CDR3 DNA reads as TGTGCCAGCAGTGAAGGCCCTAGCGGGATAAATACGCAGTATTTT.

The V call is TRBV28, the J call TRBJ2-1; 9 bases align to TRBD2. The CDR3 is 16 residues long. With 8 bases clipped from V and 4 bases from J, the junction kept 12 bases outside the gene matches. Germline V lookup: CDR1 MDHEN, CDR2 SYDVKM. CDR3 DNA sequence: TGTGCCAGCTTTGGGAGGGGGACTAGCCGTTACAATGAGCAGTTCTTC. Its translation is CASFGRGTSRYNEQFF.

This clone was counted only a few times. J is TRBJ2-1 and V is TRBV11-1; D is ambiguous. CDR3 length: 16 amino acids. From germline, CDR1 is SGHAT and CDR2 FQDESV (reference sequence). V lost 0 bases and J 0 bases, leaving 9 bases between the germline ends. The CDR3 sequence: CASSLAGFPSYNEQFF. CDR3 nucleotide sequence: TGTGCCAGCAGCTTAGCGGGCTTCCCCTCCTACAATGAGCAGTTCTTC.